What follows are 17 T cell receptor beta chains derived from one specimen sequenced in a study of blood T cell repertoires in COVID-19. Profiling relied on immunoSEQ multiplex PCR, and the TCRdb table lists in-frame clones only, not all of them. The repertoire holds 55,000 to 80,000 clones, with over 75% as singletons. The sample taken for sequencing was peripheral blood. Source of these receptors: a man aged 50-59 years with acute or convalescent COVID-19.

CDR3 in DNA: TGTGCCAGCTCCCAGGACATACTTAATTCACCCCTCCACTTT. Protein sequence: CASSQDILNSPLHF. This sequence joins TRBV18 and TRBJ1-6, with a tentative D call TRBD1 (5 bases). Trimming pared 6 bases from V and 6 bases from J, leaving 12 bases between. The CDR3 has 14 amino acids. Germline CDR1 is KGHSH and CDR2 is LQKENI.

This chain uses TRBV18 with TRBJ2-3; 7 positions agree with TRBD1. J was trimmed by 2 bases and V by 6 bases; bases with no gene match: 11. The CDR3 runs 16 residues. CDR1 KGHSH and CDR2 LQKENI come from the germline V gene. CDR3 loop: CASSSTTGLVTDTQYF. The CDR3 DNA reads TGTGCCAGCTCCTCCACGACAGGGCTGGTCACAGATACGCAGTATTTT. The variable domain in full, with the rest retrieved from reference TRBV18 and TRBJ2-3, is NAGVMQNPRHLVRRRGQEARLRCSPMKGHSHVYWYRQLPEEGLKFMVYLQKENIIDESGMPKERFSAEFPKEGPSILRIQQVVRGDSAAYFCASSSTTGLVTDTQYFGPGTRLTVL.

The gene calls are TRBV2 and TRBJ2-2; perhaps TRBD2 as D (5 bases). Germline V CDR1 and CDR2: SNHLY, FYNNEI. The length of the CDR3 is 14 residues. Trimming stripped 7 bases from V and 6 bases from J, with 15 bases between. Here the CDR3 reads CASMLAGGAGELFF. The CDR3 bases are TGTGCCAGCATGCTAGCTGGAGGAGCCGGGGAGCTGTTTTTT.

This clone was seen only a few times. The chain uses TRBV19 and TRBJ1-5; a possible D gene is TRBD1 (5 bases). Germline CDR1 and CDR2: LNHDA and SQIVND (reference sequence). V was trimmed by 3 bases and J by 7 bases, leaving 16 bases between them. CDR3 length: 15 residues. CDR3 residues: CASSMGQGLWQPQHF. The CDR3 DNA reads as TGTGCCAGTAGTATGGGGCAGGGTCTATGGCAGCCCCAGCATTTT.

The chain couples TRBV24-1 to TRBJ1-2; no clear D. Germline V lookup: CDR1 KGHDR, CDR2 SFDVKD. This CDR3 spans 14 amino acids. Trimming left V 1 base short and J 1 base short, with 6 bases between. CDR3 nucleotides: TGTGCCACCAGTGATTTTGGCGGTAACTATGGCTACACCTTC. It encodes CATSDFGGNYGYTF.

The DNA of the CDR3 is TGTGCCAGCAGCCAAGATGGGACAGCGACTAATTCACCCCTCCACTTT. It specifies CASSQDGTATNSPLHF. This sequence joins TRBV14 and TRBJ1-6, with 7 positions matching TRBD1. Germline lookup yields CDR1 SGHDN and CDR2 FVKESK. This CDR3 spans 16 amino acids. V gave up 0 bases and J gave up 6 bases; unmatched junction bases: 5.

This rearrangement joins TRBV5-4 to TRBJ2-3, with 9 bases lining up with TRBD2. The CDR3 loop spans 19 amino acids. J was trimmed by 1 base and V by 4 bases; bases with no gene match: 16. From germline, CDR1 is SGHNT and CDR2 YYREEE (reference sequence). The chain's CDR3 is CASSRGRSGSGVGTDTQYF. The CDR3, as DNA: TGTGCCAGCAGCCGTGGGCGTAGCGGGAGCGGTGTGGGCACAGATACGCAGTATTTT.

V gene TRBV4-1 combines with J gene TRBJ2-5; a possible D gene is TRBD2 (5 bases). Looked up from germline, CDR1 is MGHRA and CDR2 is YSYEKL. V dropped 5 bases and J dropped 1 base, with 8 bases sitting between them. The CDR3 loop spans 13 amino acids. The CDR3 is CASSGGFQETQYF. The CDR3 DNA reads TGCGCCAGCAGCGGAGGCTTCCAAGAGACCCAGTACTTC.

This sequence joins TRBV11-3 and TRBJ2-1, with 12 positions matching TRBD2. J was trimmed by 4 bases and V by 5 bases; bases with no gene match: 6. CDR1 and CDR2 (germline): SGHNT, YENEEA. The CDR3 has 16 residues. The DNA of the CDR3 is TGTGCCAGCAGCCCATGGACTAGCGGGGATTACAATGAGCAGTTCTTC. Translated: CASSPWTSGDYNEQFF.

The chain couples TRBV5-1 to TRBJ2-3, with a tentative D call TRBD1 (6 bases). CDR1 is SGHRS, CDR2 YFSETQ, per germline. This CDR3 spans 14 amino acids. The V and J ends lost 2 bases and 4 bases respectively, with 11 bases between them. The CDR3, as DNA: TGCGCCAGCAGCTTCAGGGGAGCGGCAGATACGCAGTATTTT. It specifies CASSFRGAADTQYF. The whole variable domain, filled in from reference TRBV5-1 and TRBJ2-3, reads KAGVTQTPRYLIKTRGQQVTLSCSPISGHRSVSWYQQTPGQGLQFLFEYFSETQRNKGNFPGRFSGRQFSNSRSEMNVSTLELGDSALYLCASSFRGAADTQYFGPGTRLTVL.

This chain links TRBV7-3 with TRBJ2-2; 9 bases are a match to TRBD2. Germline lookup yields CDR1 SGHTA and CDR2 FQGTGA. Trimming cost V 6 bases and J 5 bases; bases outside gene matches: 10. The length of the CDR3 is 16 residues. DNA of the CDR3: TGTGCCAGCAGTTTAGCGGGAGACCTGCGGACCGGGGAGCTGTTTTTT. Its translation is CASSLAGDLRTGELFF.

CDR3 protein: CASSLMGQGELPAFF. The CDR3 nucleotides are TGTGCCAGCAGCCTTATGGGGCAAGGGGAATTGCCAGCTTTCTTT. J is TRBJ1-1 and V is TRBV28, with TRBD1 as a possible D gene (5 bases). Germline V lookup: CDR1 MDHEN, CDR2 SYDVKM. Trimming left V 6 bases short and J 10 bases short, with 24 bases between. The length of the CDR3 is 15 residues.

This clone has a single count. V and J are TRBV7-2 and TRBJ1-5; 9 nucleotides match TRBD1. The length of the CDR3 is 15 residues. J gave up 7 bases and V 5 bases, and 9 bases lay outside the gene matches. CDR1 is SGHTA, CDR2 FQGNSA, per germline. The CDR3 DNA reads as TGTGCCAGCAGCATACGGACAGGGGATTTACAGCCCCAGCATTTT. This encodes CASSIRTGDLQPQHF. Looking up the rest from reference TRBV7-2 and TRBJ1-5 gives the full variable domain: GAGVSQSPSNKVTEKGKDVELRCDPISGHTALYWYRQSLGQGLEFLIYFQGNSAPDKSGLPSDRFSAERTGGSVSTLTIQRTQQEDSAVYLCASSIRTGDLQPQHFGDGTRLSIL.

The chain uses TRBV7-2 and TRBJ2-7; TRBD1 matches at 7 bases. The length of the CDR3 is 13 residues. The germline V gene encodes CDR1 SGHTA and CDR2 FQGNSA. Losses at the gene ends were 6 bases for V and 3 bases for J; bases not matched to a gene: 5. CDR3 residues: CASRHRGDYEQYF. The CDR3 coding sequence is TGTGCCAGCAGGCACAGGGGTGACTACGAGCAGTACTTC.

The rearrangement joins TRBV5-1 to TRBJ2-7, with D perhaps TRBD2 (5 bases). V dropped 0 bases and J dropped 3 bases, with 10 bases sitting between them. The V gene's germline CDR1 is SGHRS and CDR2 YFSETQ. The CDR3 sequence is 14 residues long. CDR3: CASSLVPGSYEQYF. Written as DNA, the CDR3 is TGCGCCAGCAGCTTGGTTCCGGGGAGCTACGAGCAGTACTTC.

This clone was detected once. The DNA for the CDR3 is TGTGCCAGCAGTCAGGGGCCCTACGAGCAGTACGTC. Its translation: CASSQGPYEQYV. The J gene is TRBJ2-7, the V gene TRBV2; D perhaps matches TRBD1 (6 bases). With 5 bases removed from V and 2 bases from J, the gap between germline ends came to 7 bases. This CDR3 spans 12 amino acids. CDR1 SNHLY and CDR2 FYNNEI come from the germline V gene.

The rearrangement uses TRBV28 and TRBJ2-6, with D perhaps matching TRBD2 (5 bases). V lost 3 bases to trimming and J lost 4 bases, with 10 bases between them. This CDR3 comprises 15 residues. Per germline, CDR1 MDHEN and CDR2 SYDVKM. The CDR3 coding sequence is TGTGCCAGCAGTTTCGGGGTCGCCGGGGCCAACGTCCTGACTTTC. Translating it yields CASSFGVAGANVLTF.